The clone carrying this TCR beta chain was seen many times. The target antigen is unknown. CDR1 and CDR2 (germline): SGHVS, FQNEAQ. Trimming left V 2 bases short and J 4 bases short, with 9 bases between. CDR3 length: 14 residues. The data derive from a study of early T cells in non-severe SARS-CoV-2 infection. Study in general: Sequenced bulk RNA came from whole blood that was unsorted, and chains were unpaired. The study, taken as a whole, reports: In VDJdb matching, anti-spike CD8 responses were favored while private and CD4 specificities went missing.

A single record per CDR3 protein comes from TCRdb applying MiXCR to the 5' RACE reads. In the table there are 98,000 or so distinct CDR3 sequences, around 12% of which are singletons. This TCR derives from an adult who was a healthcare worker with PCR-confirmed SARS-CoV-2 infection or an uninfected control (not recorded which). This sample comprised whole blood, obtained at baseline. V and J are TRBV7-8 and TRBJ2-4, with no clear D. In DNA form, the CDR3 reads TGTGCCAGCAGCTTACCGTTTGGAAAAAACATTCAGTACTTC. The encoded protein is CASSLPFGKNIQYF.